Following are 6 T cell receptor beta chains from one sample sequenced in a study of T cell changes during pregnancy in multiple sclerosis. Sequenced by immunoSEQ multiplex PCR; TCRdb stores in-frame clones only, minus some. The sample consists of about 64,000 clones, about nine tenths of them appearing once. Source: peripheral blood, taken in the second trimester of pregnancy. The source of these receptors is a female donor in good health, enrolled as a control in a pregnancy study.

The rearrangement uses TRBV10-3 and TRBJ1-1, with a tentative D call TRBD1 (6 bases). The germline V gene has CDR1 ENHRY and CDR2 SYGVKD. This CDR3 contains 14 residues. With 8 bases removed from V and 1 base from J, the gap between germline ends came to 14 bases. CDR3: CAIQSLQGNTEAFF. The CDR3 DNA follows: TGTGCCATCCAAAGTCTACAGGGGAACACTGAAGCTTTCTTT.

The V call is TRBV11-1, the J call TRBJ1-1, with D tentatively TRBD1 (6 bases). Per the germline V gene, CDR1 is SGHAT and CDR2 is FQDESV (reference sequence). V lost 2 bases and J 5 bases, leaving 9 bases between the germline ends. This CDR3 has 13 amino acids. CDR3 DNA sequence: TGTGCCAGCAGCTTAAAGGGGGATACTGAAGCTTTCTTT. Its protein product is CASSLKGDTEAFF. The full variable domain, in which reference TRBV11-1 and TRBJ1-1 provide the parts outside the CDR3, is EAEVAQSPRYKITEKSQAVAFWCDPISGHATLYWYRQILGQGPELLVQFQDESVVDDSQLPKDRFSAERLKGVDSTLKIQPAELGDSAMYLCASSLKGDTEAFFGQGTRLTVV.

The rearrangement links TRBV27 to TRBJ1-5, with a tentative D call TRBD1 (5 bases). Trimming removed 0 bases at V and 3 bases at J, with 6 bases between. In germline, CDR1 is MNHEY, CDR2 SMNVEV (reference sequence). The CDR3 totals 14 residues. CDR3 loop: CASSLSGANQPQHF. Written as DNA, the CDR3 is TGTGCCAGCAGTTTATCTGGGGCCAATCAGCCCCAGCATTTT.

The chain has TRBV5-4 and TRBJ2-4, with D tentatively TRBD1 (5 bases). This CDR3 has 14 residues. Trimming removed 1 base at V and 1 base at J, with 6 bases between. Germline CDR1 is SGHNT and CDR2 is YYREEE (reference sequence). For the CDR3, the DNA is TGTGCCAGCAGCTTGTCAGGGGCCAAAAACATTCAGTACTTC. Translated, it gives CASSLSGAKNIQYF.

This sequence joins TRBV5-1 and TRBJ2-1, with a weak D call TRBD2 (5 bases). Germline V CDR1 and CDR2: SGHRS, YFSETQ. V lost 1 base and J 4 bases, leaving 12 bases between the germline ends. The CDR3 sequence is 15 residues long. The CDR3 bases are TGCGCCAGCAGCTTGCGGGTGGACTCGTACAATGAGCAGTTCTTC. Translating it yields CASSLRVDSYNEQFF.

A single count supports this clone. V usage is TRBV6-5 and J usage is TRBJ1-2; 7 positions agree with TRBD1. Germline loops: CDR1 MNHEY, CDR2 SVGAGI. This CDR3 has 13 residues. V lost 10 bases to trimming and J lost 9 bases; unmatched junction nucleotides: 14. CDR3 nucleotides: TGTGCCACCCTAAATAGGGGGCAGAGAAGCTACACCTTC. This codes for CATLNRGQRSYTF.